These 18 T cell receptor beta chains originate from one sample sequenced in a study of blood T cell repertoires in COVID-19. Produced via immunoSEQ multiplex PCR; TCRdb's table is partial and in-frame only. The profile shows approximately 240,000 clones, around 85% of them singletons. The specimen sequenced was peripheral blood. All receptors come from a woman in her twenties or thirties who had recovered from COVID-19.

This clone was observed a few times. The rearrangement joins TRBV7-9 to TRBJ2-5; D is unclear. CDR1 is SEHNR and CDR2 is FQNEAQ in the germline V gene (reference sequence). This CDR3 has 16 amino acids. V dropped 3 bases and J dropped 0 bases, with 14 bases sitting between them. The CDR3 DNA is TGTGCCAGCAGCTTTATACTACGGCCGTACCAAGAGACCCAGTACTTC. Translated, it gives CASSFILRPYQETQYF.

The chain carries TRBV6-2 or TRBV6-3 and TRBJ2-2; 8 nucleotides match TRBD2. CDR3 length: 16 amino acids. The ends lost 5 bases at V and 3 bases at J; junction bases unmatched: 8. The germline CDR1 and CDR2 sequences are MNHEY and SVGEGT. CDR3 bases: TGTGCCAGCAGTACGGGCGGGGGGCTTTACACCGGGGAGCTGTTTTTT. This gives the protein CASSTGGGLYTGELFF.

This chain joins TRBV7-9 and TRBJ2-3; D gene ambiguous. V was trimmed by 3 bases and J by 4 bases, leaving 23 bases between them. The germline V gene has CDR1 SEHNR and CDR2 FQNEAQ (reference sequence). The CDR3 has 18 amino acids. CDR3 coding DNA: TGTGCCAGCAGCTTCCGAGAATACAGACGGTTAACGGCAGATACGCAGTATTTT. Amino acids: CASSFREYRRLTADTQYF.

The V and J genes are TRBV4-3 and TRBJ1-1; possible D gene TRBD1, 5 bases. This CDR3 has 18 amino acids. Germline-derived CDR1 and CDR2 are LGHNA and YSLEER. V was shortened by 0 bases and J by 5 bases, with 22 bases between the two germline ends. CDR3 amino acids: CASSQEGGPGKWWTEAFF. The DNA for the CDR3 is TGCGCCAGCAGCCAAGAGGGGGGACCGGGTAAATGGTGGACTGAAGCTTTCTTT.

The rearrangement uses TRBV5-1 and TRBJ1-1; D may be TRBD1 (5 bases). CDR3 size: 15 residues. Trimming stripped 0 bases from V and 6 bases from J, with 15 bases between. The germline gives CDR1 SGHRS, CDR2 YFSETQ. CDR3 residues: CASSLAGRGSSEAFF. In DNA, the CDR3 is TGCGCCAGCAGCTTGGCCGGTAGGGGTTCGTCTGAAGCTTTCTTT.

CDR3 amino acids: CASSSSPYTYPHNEQFF. CDR3 DNA sequence: TGTGCCAGCAGCTCTAGCCCCTATACATACCCCCACAATGAGCAGTTCTTC. The rearrangement links TRBV7-6 to TRBJ2-1, with D tentatively TRBD2 (5 bases). The V gene lost 4 bases and the J gene lost 5 bases, with 21 bases spanning the gap. CDR3 length: 17 residues. Germline lookup yields CDR1 SGHVS and CDR2 FNYEAQ.

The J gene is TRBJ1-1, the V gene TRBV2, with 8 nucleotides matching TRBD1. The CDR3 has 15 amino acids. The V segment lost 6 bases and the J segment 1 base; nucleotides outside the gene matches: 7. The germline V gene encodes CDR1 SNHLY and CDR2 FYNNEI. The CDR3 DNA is TGTGCCAGCAGCGCACAGGGGGTGACGAACACTGAAGCTTTCTTT. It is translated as CASSAQGVTNTEAFF.

The CDR3 sequence is CASSPVTGWPNYGYTF. CDR3 coding DNA: TGTGCCAGCAGTCCAGTGACAGGGTGGCCTAACTATGGCTACACCTTC. The chain carries TRBV27 and TRBJ1-2, with 7 bases lining up with TRBD1. The V and J ends lost 5 bases and 0 bases, in that order; junction bases with no gene match: 9. Germline V CDR1 and CDR2: MNHEY, SMNVEV (reference sequence). This CDR3 region has 16 residues.

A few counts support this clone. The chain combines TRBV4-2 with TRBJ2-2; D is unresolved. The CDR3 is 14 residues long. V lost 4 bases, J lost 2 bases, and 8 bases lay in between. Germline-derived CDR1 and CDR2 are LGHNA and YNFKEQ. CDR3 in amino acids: CASSPGTNTGELFF. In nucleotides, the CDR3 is TGTGCCAGCAGCCCAGGTACTAACACCGGGGAGCTGTTTTTT.

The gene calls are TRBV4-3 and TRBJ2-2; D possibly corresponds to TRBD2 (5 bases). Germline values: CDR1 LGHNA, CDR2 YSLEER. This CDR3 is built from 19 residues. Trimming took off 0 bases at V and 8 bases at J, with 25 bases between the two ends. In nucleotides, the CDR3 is TGCGCCAGCAGCCAAGAATTGTTAGTGGCAGCCTCTCGGGGAGGGGAGCTGTTTTTT. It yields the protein CASSQELLVAASRGGELFF.

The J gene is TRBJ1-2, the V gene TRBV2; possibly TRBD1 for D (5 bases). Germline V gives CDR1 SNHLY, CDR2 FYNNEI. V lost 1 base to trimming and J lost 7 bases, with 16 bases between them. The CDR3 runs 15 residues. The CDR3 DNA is TGTGCCAGCAGTGAAGGGGGACTCCTTGAAGGTGGCTACACCTTC. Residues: CASSEGGLLEGGYTF.

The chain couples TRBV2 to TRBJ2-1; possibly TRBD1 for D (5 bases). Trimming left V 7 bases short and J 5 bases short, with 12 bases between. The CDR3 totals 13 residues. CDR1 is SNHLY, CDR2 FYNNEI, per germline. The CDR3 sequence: CASTKDINNEQFF. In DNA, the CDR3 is TGTGCCAGCACCAAGGACATCAACAATGAGCAGTTCTTC.

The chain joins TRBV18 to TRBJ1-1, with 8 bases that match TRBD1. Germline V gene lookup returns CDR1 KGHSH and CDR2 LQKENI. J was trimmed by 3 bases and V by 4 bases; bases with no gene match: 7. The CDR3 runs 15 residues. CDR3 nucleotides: TGTGCCAGCTCACAACGGACAGGGTCGGACACTGAAGCTTTCTTT. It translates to CASSQRTGSDTEAFF.

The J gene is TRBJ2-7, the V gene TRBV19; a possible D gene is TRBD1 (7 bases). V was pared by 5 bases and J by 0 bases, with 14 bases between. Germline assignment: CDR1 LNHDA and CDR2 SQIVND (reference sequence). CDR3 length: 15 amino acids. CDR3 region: CASSRSRDSSYEQYF. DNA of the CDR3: TGTGCCAGTAGTCGCTCGCGGGACAGCTCCTACGAGCAGTACTTC.

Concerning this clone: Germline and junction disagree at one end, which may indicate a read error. In DNA form, the CDR3 reads TGTGCCAGCAGGGAAGGACAGGGTATTGATCAGCCCCAGCATTTT. Residues: CASREGQGIDQPQHF. The rearrangement links TRBV2 to TRBJ1-5, with 8 bases aligning to TRBD1. Per the germline V gene, CDR1 is SNHLY and CDR2 is FYNNEI. The length of the CDR3 is 15 residues.

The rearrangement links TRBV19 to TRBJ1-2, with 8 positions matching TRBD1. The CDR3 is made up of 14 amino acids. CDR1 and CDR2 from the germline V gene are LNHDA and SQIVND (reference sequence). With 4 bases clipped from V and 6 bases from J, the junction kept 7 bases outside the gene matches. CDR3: CASSTWVDRDGYTF. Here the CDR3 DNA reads TGTGCCAGTAGTACTTGGGTGGACAGGGATGGCTACACCTTC. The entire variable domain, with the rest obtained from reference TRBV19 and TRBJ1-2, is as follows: DGGITQSPKYLFRKEGQNVTLSCEQNLNHDAMYWYRQDPGQGLRLIYYSQIVNDFQKGDIAEGYSVSREKKESFPLTVTSAQKNPTAFYLCASSTWVDRDGYTFGSGTRLTVV.

The CDR3 loop is CASSLSKGQAYEQYF. The CDR3 DNA reads as TGTGCCAGCAGTTTATCGAAGGGACAGGCCTACGAGCAGTACTTC. This chain links TRBV27 with TRBJ2-7, with 8 bases matching TRBD1. The CDR3 is made up of 15 amino acids. V lost 0 bases and J lost 2; bases outside the gene matches: 3. Per germline, CDR1 MNHEY and CDR2 SMNVEV (reference sequence).

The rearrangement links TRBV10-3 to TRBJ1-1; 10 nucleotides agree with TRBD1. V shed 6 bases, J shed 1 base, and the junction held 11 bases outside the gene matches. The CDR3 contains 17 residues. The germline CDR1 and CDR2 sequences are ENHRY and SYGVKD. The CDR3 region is CAIRGTGAPSSNTEAFF. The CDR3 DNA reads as TGTGCCATCAGAGGGACAGGGGCCCCTTCTTCGAACACTGAAGCTTTCTTT.